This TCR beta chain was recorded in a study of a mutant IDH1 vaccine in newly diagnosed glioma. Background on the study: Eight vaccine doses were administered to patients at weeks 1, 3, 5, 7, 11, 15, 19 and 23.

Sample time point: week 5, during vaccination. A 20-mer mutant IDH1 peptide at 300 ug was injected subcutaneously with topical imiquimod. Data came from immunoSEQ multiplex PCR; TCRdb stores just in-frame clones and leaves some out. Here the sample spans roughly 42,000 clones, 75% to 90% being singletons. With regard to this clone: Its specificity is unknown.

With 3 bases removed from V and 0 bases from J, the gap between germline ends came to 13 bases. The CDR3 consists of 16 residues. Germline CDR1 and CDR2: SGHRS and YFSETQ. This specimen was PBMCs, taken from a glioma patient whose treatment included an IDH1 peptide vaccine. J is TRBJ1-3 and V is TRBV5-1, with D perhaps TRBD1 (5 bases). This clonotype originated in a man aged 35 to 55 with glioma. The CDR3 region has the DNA TGCGCCAGCAGCTCACATTCAGGGACCTCTGGAAACACCATATATTTT. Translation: CASSSHSGTSGNTIYF.